A selection of T cell receptor beta chains follows, all from one sample in a study of blood T cell repertoires in COVID-19. Libraries were prepared by immunoSEQ multiplex PCR; TCRdb keeps only in-frame clonotypes and omits some of them. This sample has more than 350,000 clones, with 75% to 90% found just once. Sequenced sample: PBMCs or T cells enriched from blood (not recorded which). The receptors originated from a man between 18 and 35 years old who had recovered from COVID-19. Both conserved end residues are part of each CDR3. The D gene is left open where the match is weak. Only part of the rows carry a size: once, few, many, or a class if the clone is expanded.

clone_size j_call d_call v_call cdr3_nt cdr3_aa
- TRBJ1-4 TRBD1 TRBV2 TGTGCCAGCAGGGAGACAGGGGGTAATGAAAAACTGTTTTTT CASRETGGNEKLFF
- TRBJ2-3 TRBD2 TRBV3-1/TRBV3-2 TGTGCCAGCAGCGACGACGATCGACTAGCTGGTACAGATACGCAGTATTTT CASSDDDRLAGTDTQYF
- TRBJ1-3 - TRBV25-1 TGTGCCAGCAGTGAATCCGGCGGTAGAAGAAACACCATATATTTT CASSESGGRRNTIYF
- TRBJ1-4 - TRBV19 TGTGCCAGCAACATAAACCGACTAAATGAAAAACTGTTTTTT CASNINRLNEKLFF
once TRBJ2-5 - TRBV10-2 TGCGCCAGCAGACTTCCCCCCCTGGAGACCCAGTACTTC CASRLPPLETQYF
- TRBJ2-1 TRBD1 TRBV5-1 TGCGCCAGCAGCTTGGGCTCAGGGGGTATAGGAGAGCAGTTCTTC CASSLGSGGIGEQFF
- TRBJ1-5 - TRBV27 TGTGCCAGCAGTTTTATCGGGGAGGGTCAGCCCCAGCATTTT CASSFIGEGQPQHF
- TRBJ2-1 - TRBV21-1 TGTGCCAGCAGCAATAATTCCTATAGCGGGAGGGGGGTAGATGAGCAGTTCTTC CASSNNSYSGRGVDEQFF
- TRBJ1-1 TRBD1 TRBV5-1 TGCGCCAGCAGCTTGACAGGGGGCGTCACTGAAGCTTTCTTT CASSLTGGVTEAFF
- TRBJ2-3 - TRBV4-2 TGTGCCAGCAGCCAAGGGACTAGGGGGGGTTTTGGAGATACGCAGTATTTT CASSQGTRGGFGDTQYF
- TRBJ1-2 TRBD1 TRBV6-5 TGTGCCAGCACACGGACAGGACACTATGGCTACACCTTC CASTRTGHYGYTF
- TRBJ2-1 TRBD2 TRBV7-2 TGTGCCAGCAGCTTAGTACTAGCGGGGCCCTTGAGCTCCTACAATGAGCAGTTCTTC CASSLVLAGPLSSYNEQFF
- TRBJ2-7 - TRBV11-1 TGTGCCAGCAGCTTGGGGGGGGCCACCTACGAGCAGTACTTC CASSLGGATYEQYF
- TRBJ2-1 TRBD2 TRBV7-3 TGTGCCAGCAGCCCGAGCGGGGGATACAATGAGCAGTTCTTC CASSPSGGYNEQFF
- TRBJ1-1 TRBD1 TRBV15 TGTGCCACCAGCAGGCTGCCGGGACAGGGAGAAGGGGTGACTGAAGCTTTCTTT CATSRLPGQGEGVTEAFF